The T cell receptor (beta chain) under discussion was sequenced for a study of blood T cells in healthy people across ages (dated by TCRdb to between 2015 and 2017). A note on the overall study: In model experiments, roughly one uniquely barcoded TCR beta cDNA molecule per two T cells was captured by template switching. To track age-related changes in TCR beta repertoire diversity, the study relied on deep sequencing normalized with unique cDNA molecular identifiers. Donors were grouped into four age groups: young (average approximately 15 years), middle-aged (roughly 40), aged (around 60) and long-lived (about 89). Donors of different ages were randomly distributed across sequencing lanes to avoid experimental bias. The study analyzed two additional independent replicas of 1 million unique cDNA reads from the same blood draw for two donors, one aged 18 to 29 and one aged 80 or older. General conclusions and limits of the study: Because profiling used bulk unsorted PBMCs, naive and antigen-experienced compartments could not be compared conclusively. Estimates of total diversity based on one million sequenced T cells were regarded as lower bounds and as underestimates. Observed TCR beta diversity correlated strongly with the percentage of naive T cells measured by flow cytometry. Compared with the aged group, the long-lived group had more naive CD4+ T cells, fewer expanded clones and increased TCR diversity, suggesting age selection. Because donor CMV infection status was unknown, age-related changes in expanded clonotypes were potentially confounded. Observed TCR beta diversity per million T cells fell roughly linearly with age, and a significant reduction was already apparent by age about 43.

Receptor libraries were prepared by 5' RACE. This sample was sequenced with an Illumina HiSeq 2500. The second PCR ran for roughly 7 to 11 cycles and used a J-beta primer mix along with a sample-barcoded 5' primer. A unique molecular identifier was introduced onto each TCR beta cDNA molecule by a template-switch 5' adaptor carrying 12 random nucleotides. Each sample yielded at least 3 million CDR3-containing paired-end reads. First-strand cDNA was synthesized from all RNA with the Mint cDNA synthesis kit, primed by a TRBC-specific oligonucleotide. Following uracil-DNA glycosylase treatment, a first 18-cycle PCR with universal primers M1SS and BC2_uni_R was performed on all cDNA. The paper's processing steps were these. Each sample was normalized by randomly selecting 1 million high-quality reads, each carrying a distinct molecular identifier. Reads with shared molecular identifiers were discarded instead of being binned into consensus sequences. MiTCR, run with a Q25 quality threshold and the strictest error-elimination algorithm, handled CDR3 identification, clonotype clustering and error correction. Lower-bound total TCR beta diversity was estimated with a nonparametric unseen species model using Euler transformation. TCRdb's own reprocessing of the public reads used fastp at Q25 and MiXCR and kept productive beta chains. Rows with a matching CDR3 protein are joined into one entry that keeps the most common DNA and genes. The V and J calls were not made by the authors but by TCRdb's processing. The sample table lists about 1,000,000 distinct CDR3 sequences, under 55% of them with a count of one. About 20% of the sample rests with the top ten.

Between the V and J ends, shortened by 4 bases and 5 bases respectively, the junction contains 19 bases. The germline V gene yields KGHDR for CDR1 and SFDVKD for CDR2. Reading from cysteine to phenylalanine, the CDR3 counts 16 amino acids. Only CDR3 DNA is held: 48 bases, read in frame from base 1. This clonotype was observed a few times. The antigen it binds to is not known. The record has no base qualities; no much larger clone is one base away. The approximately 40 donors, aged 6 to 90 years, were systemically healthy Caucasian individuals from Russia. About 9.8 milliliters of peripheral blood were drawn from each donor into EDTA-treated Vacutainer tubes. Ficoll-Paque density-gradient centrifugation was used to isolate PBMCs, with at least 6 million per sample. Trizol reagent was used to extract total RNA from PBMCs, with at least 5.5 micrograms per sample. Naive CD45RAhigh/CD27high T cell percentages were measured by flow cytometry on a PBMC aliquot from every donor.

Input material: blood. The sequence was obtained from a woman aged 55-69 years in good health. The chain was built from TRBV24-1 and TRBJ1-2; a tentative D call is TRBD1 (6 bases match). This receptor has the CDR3 CATSDPGTGIKYGYTF. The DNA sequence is TGTGCCACCAGTGACCCGGGAACAGGGATTAAGTATGGCTACACCTTC.